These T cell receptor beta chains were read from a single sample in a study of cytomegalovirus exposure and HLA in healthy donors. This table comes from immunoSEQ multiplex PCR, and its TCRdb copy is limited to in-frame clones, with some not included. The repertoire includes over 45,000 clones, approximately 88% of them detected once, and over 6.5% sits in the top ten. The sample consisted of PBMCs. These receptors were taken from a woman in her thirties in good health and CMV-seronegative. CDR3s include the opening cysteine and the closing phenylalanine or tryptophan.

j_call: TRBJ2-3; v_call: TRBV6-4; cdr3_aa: CASSLRWPPGTDTQYF
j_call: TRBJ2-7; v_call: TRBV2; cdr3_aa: CASGRGDSSYEQYF
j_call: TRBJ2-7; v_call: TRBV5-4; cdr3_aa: CASSLGGRPSEQYF
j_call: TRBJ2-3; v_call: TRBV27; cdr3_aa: CASSPGSYLDTQYF
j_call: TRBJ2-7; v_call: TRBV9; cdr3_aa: CASSVEGLAGVEQYF
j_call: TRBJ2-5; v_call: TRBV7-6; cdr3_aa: CASSLDSGSSYQETQYF
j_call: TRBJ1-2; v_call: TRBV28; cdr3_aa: CASSHRDRWGYTF
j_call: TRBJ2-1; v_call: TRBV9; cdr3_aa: CASTRTGRGPLDEQFF
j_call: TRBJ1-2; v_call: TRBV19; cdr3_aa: CASSSRGPAGGYTF
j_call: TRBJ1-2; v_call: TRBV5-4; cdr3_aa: CASSLAQGAPGGYTF
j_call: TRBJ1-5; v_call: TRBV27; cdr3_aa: CASSTMDSNQPQHF
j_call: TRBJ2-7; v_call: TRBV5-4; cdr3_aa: CASSFDRGYEQYF
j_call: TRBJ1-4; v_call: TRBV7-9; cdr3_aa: CASSTTGFGNEKLFF
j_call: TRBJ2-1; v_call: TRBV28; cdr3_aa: CASSLFDNEQFF
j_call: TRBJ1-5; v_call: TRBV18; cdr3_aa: CASSQQGKDQPQHF
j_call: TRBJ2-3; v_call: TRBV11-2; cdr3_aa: CASSSGTSGRYGTDTQYF
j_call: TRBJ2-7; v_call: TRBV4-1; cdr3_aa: CASSSGRGEQYF
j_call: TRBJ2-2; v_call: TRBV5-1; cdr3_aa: CASSLTGQGARAGELFF